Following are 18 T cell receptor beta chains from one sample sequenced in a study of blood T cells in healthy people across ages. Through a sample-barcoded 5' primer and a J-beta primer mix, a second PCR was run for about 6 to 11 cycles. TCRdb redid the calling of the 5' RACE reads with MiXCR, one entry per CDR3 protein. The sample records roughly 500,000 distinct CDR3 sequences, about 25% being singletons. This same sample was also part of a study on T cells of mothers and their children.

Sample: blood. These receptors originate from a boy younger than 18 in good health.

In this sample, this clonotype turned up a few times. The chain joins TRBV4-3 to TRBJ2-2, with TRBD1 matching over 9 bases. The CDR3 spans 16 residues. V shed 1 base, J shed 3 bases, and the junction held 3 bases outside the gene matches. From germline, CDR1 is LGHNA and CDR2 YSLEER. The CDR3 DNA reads TGCGCCAGCAGCCAAGGGACAGGGGTGGACACCGGGGAGCTGTTTTTT. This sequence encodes CASSQGTGVDTGELFF.

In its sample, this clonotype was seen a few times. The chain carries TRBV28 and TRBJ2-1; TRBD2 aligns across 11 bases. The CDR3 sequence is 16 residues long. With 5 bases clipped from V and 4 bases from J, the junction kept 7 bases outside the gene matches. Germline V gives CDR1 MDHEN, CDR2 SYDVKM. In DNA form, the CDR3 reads TGTGCCAGCAGTCCACGGACTAGCGGGCTTTACAATGAGCAGTTCTTC. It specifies CASSPRTSGLYNEQFF.

CDR3 loop: CASSNARTSYEQYF. The DNA for the CDR3 is TGTGCCAGCAGCAACGCGCGGACCTCCTACGAGCAGTACTTC. This chain uses TRBV7-2 with TRBJ2-5; D remains ambiguous. The better agreement between TRBJ2-7 and the DNA end casts doubt on the J call. Germline assignment: CDR1 SGHTA and CDR2 FQGNSA. CDR3 length: 14 residues.

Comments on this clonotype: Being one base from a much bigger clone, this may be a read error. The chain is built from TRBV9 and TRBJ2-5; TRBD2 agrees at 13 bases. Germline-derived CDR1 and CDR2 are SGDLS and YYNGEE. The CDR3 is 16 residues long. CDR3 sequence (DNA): TGTCCCAGCAGCGCCCGACTAGCGGGGGGCCAAGAGACCCAGTACTTC. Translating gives CPSSARLAGGQETQYF.

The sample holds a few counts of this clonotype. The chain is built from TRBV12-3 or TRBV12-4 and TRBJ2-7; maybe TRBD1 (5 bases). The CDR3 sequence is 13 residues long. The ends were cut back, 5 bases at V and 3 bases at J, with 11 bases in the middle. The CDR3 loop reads CASSPPTDYEQYF. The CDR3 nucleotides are TGTGCCAGCAGTCCCCCGACAGACTACGAGCAGTACTTC.

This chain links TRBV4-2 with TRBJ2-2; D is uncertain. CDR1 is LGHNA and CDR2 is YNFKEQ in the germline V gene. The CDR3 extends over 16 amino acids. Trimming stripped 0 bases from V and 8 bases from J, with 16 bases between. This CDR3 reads CASSQDGSINGGELFF. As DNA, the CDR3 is TGTGCCAGCAGCCAAGATGGTAGTATTAATGGAGGGGAGCTGTTTTTT.

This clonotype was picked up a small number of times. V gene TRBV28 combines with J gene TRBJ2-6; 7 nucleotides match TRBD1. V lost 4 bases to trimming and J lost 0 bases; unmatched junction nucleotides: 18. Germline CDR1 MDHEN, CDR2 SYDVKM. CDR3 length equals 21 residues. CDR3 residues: CASSSFRDRSLRSSGANVLTF. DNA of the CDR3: TGTGCCAGCAGTTCATTCCGGGACAGATCCCTCAGGAGCTCTGGGGCCAACGTCCTGACTTTC.

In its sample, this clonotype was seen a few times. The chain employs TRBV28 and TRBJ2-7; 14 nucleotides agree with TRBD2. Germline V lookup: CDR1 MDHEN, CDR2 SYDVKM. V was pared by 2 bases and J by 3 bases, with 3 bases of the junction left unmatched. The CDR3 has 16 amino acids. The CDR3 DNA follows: TGTGCCAGCAGTTTAGGGACTAGCGGGAGTATCTACGAGCAGTACTTC. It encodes CASSLGTSGSIYEQYF.

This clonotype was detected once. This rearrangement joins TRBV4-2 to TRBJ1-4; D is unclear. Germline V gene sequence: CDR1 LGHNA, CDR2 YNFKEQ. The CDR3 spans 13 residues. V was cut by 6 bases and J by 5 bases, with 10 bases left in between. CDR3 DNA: TGTGCCAGCAGAAGGACGGGGAATGAAAAACTGTTTTTT. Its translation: CASRRTGNEKLFF.

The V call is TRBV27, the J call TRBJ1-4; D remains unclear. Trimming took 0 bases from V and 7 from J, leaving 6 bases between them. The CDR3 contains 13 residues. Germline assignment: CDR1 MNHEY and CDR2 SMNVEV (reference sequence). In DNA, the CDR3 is TGTGCCAGCAGTTTATCGACCGGTGAAAAACTGTTTTTT. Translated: CASSLSTGEKLFF.

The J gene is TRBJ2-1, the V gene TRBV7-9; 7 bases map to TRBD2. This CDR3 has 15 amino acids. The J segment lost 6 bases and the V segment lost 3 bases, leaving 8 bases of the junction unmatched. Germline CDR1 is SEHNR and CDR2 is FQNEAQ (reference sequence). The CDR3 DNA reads TGTGCCAGCAGCTTCCGGGACTATTCTTCCAATGAGCAGTTCTTC. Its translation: CASSFRDYSSNEQFF.

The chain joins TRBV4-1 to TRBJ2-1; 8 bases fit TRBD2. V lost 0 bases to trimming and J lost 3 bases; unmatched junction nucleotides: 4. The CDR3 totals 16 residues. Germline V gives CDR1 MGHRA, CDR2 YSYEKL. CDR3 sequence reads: CASSQESGRLYNEQFF. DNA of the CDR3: TGCGCCAGCAGCCAAGAAAGCGGGAGACTCTACAATGAGCAGTTCTTC.

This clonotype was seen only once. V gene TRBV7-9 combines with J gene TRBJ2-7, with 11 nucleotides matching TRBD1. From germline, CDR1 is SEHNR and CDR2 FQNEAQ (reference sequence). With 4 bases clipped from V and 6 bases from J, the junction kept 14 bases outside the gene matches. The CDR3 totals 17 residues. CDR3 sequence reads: CASSSIPGTGGTGEQYF. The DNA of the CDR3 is TGTGCCAGCAGCTCGATCCCAGGGACAGGGGGGACGGGCGAGCAGTACTTC.

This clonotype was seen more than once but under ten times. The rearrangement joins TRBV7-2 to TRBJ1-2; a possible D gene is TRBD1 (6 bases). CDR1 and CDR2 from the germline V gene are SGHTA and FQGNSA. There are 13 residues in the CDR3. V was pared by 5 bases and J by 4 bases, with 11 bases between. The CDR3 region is CASSPGHPYGYTF. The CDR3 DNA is TGTGCCAGCAGCCCGGGACACCCCTATGGCTACACCTTC.

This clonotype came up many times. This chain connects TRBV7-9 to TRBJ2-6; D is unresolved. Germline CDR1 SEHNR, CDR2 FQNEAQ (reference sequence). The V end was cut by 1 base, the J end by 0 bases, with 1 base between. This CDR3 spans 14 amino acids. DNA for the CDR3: TGTGCCAGCAGCTTAGTCTCTGGGGCCAACGTCCTGACTTTC. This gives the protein CASSLVSGANVLTF.

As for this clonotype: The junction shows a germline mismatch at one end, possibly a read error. The CDR3, as DNA: TGCGCCAGCAGCCCGGGGGGGCTAGCGGGAGGAGATACGCAGTATTTT. Amino acids: CASSPGGLAGGDTQYF. The chain recombines TRBV7-2 with TRBJ2-3; 11 bases match TRBD2. Germline values: CDR1 SGHTA, CDR2 FQGNSA. The CDR3 consists of 16 residues.

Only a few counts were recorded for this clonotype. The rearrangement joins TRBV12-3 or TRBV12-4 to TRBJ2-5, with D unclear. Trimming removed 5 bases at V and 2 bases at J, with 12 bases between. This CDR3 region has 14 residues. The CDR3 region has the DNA TGTGCCAGCAGTCGGACGGAGTTGCAAGAGACCCAGTACTTC. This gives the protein CASSRTELQETQYF.

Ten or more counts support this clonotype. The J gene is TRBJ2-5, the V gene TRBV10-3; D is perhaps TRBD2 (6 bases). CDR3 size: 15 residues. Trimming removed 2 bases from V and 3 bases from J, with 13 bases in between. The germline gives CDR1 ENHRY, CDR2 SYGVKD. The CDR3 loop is CAISEPGVAEETQYF. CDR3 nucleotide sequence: TGTGCCATCAGTGAGCCTGGGGTAGCGGAAGAGACCCAGTACTTC.